The 27 T cell receptor beta chains given below trace back to one sample, sequenced in a study of Ad26.COV2.S vaccination and SARS-CoV-2 variants. Treatment of the sample: roughly 18 received Ad26.COV2.S at low or high dose, single or two shots; roughly five received placebo; per-sample allocation not given. Samples were taken on day 63 after the first vaccine or placebo injection. Profiling relied on immunoSEQ multiplex PCR, and the TCRdb table lists in-frame clones only, not all of them. The sample records 300,000 to 400,000 clones, roughly 90% being singletons. The sample in question was peripheral blood, obtained in a trial of Ad26.COV2.S vaccine versus placebo. These receptors were taken from a person aged 18-65 years who received the Ad26.COV2.S COVID-19 vaccine or a placebo.

This clone appeared a single time. The chain combines TRBV3-1 (or the pseudogene TRBV3-2) with TRBJ2-5; perhaps TRBD1 as D (5 bases). Germline CDR1 and CDR2: LGHDT and YNNKEL (reference sequence). CDR3 length: 13 residues. The V end was cut by 1 base, the J end by 5 bases, with 8 bases between. CDR3 sequence: CASSQAGLETQYF. The CDR3 DNA sequence: TGTGCCAGCAGCCAAGCAGGGCTGGAGACCCAGTACTTC.

The chain employs TRBV11-2 and TRBJ2-7, with 8 nucleotides matching TRBD2. With V trimmed by 3 bases and J by 0 bases, 7 bases remained unmatched. The CDR3 contains 16 residues. The germline V gene encodes CDR1 SGHAT and CDR2 FQNNGV. CDR3 amino acids: CASSFGSGSISYEQYF. In DNA, the CDR3 is TGTGCCAGCAGCTTCGGAAGCGGGAGTATCTCCTACGAGCAGTACTTC.

This clone occurred once. The rearrangement uses TRBV10-3 and TRBJ2-6, with TRBD1 identical over 7 bases. V lost 6 bases and J lost 2; bases outside the gene matches: 10. The CDR3 contains 17 residues. The V gene's germline CDR1 is ENHRY and CDR2 SYGVKD. CDR3 sequence: CAIRGDSLSPGANVLTF. CDR3 sequence (DNA): TGTGCCATCAGGGGGGACAGTTTAAGTCCTGGGGCCAACGTCCTGACTTTC.

The gene calls are TRBV7-8 and TRBJ1-2; 11 bases line up with TRBD1. The CDR3 contains 15 residues. The trim removed 3 bases at V and 5 bases at J, leaving 5 bases unmatched. CDR1 and CDR2 from the germline V gene are SGHVS and FQNEAQ. The CDR3 DNA sequence: TGTGCCAGCAGCTTCGGGACAGGGGGAATTTATGGCTACACCTTC. This gives the protein CASSFGTGGIYGYTF.

The chain links TRBV7-9 to TRBJ2-3; 10 nucleotides line up with TRBD2. The CDR3 has 16 amino acids. Losses at the gene ends were 1 base for V and 1 base for J; bases not matched to a gene: 2. The V gene's germline CDR1 is SEHNR and CDR2 FQNEAQ (reference sequence). The CDR3 DNA is TGTGCCAGCAGCTTAGATGGGACTAGCGGCACAGATACGCAGTATTTT. It encodes CASSLDGTSGTDTQYF.

Of note for this clone: A far more abundant clone sits one base away, making this likely a read error. The sample carries other DNA sequences with the same CDR3. The rearrangement joins TRBV9 to TRBJ2-1; 7 nucleotides line up with TRBD2. Germline V CDR1 and CDR2: SGDLS, YYNGEE. The CDR3 has 15 amino acids. Trimming cost V 0 bases and J 1 base; bases outside gene matches: 1. In DNA form, the CDR3 reads TGTGCCAGCAGCGTAGCGGGAGGTTCCTACAATGAGCAGTTCTTC. Amino acids: CASSVAGGSYNEQFF.

This clone has only one observation. V gene TRBV5-1 combines with J gene TRBJ2-2, with 8 nucleotides matching TRBD1. V dropped 0 bases and J dropped 0; count of bases not matched to a gene: 1. There are 16 residues in the CDR3. Germline V CDR1 and CDR2: SGHRS, YFSETQ. CDR3 sequence: CASSLGTGSNTGELFF. Written as DNA, the CDR3 is TGCGCCAGCAGCTTGGGGACAGGGTCGAACACCGGGGAGCTGTTTTTT.

V is TRBV6-2 or TRBV6-3 and J is TRBJ2-7; D possibly corresponds to TRBD1 (6 bases). V lost 6 bases and J lost 0, with 18 bases in between. The CDR3 runs 16 residues. CDR1 is MNHEY and CDR2 is SVGEGT in the germline V gene. In DNA form, the CDR3 reads TGTGCCAGCAGCCCTACATTAGGGGGATACTCCTACGAGCAGTACTTC. It translates to CASSPTLGGYSYEQYF.

About this clone: Other DNA sequences in this specimen translate into the identical CDR3. The V call is TRBV5-1, the J call TRBJ1-1; D is possibly TRBD1 (5 bases). CDR1 is SGHRS and CDR2 is YFSETQ in the germline V gene. The V end lost 3 bases, the J end lost 1 base, and 10 bases lay between the germline ends. This CDR3 region has 14 residues. The CDR3 nucleotides read TGCGCCAGCAGCTCTGACGGGGGGAACACTGAAGCTTTCTTT. This translates into CASSSDGGNTEAFF. The whole variable domain, filled in from reference TRBV5-1 and TRBJ1-1, reads KAGVTQTPRYLIKTRGQQVTLSCSPISGHRSVSWYQQTPGQGLQFLFEYFSETQRNKGNFPGRFSGRQFSNSRSEMNVSTLELGDSALYLCASSSDGGNTEAFFGQGTRLTVV.

This clone came up a few times. The V and J genes are TRBV3-1 (or the pseudogene TRBV3-2) and TRBJ2-7, with 10 bases aligning to TRBD1. This CDR3 has 16 residues. Germline CDR1 LGHDT, CDR2 YNNKEL (reference sequence). V lost 3 bases to trimming and J lost 2 bases; unmatched junction nucleotides: 7. Here the CDR3 DNA reads TGTGCCAGCAGCCATGGCGAGGACAGGGGGACCTACGAGCAGTACTTC. The encoded protein is CASSHGEDRGTYEQYF.

This clone was detected a few times. This sequence joins TRBV25-1 and TRBJ1-3, with unresolved D. V was cut by 1 base and J by 6 bases, with 10 bases left in between. Germline-derived CDR1 and CDR2 are MGHDK and SYGVNS. The CDR3 loop spans 14 amino acids. In DNA form, the CDR3 reads TGTGCCAGCAGTGAATGGCCTTTAGAAAACACCATATATTTT. Translating it yields CASSEWPLENTIYF.

The chain recombines TRBV2 with TRBJ2-7; 8 nucleotides line up with TRBD1. After removal of 4 bases from V and 6 bases from J, the junction contained 11 bases not matched to a gene. This CDR3 contains 15 residues. The germline V gene encodes CDR1 SNHLY and CDR2 FYNNEI. CDR3 region: CASSGSRTGSGEQYF. CDR3 nucleotides: TGTGCCAGCAGTGGATCCAGGACAGGGTCGGGCGAGCAGTACTTC.

J is TRBJ2-7 and V is TRBV25-1; 9 bases align to TRBD2. Trimming cost V 7 bases and J 5 bases; bases outside gene matches: 12. Germline V CDR1 and CDR2: MGHDK, SYGVNS. This CDR3 spans 15 amino acids. CDR3 sequence: CASTEWASGAHEQYF. Written as DNA, the CDR3 is TGTGCCAGCACCGAGTGGGCTAGCGGGGCTCACGAGCAGTACTTC.

V is TRBV19 and J is TRBJ1-1, with D hard to call. V lost 5 bases to trimming and J lost 3 bases, with 13 bases between them. The CDR3 loop spans 14 amino acids. Germline V lookup: CDR1 LNHDA, CDR2 SQIVND (reference sequence). CDR3 sequence reads: CASSVGLLDTEAFF. DNA for the CDR3: TGTGCCAGTAGTGTTGGATTGTTGGACACTGAAGCTTTCTTT.

This chain joins TRBV7-2 and TRBJ2-3; D is unclear. The V gene lost 2 bases and the J gene lost 0 bases, with 3 bases spanning the gap. Germline lookup yields CDR1 SGHTA and CDR2 FQGNSA. The CDR3 totals 13 residues. This CDR3 reads CASSLPSTDTQYF. The CDR3 region has the DNA TGTGCCAGCAGCTTACCTAGCACAGATACGCAGTATTTT.

The V call is TRBV1, the J call TRBJ1-6; TRBD1 is taken as the D call from the table, unchecked against the DNA. TRBV1 is annotated as a pseudogene. This CDR3 has 18 residues. The CDR3 DNA reads as TGCACCAGCAGCCAACATCGGGACAGGAGCTCCTATAATTCACCCCTCCACTTT. Its translation is CTSSQHRDRSSYNSPLHF.

The chain has TRBV28 and TRBJ1-1; D is undetermined. Trimming took 1 base from V and 5 from J, leaving 5 bases between them. The CDR3 consists of 12 residues. CDR1 is MDHEN, CDR2 SYDVKM, per germline. The CDR3 spells CASSLLGTEAFF. The CDR3 nucleotides read TGTGCCAGCAGTTTATTGGGTACTGAAGCTTTCTTT.

On this clone: The sample holds other DNA sequences that translate to the same CDR3. The chain is built from TRBV24-1 and TRBJ2-5; D not certain. Germline-derived CDR1 and CDR2 are KGHDR and SFDVKD. V lost 3 bases to trimming and J lost 4 bases, with 8 bases between them. CDR3 length: 13 residues. The DNA for the CDR3 is TGTGCCACCAGTGATCCCGCCGGAGAGACCCAGTACTTC. This codes for CATSDPAGETQYF.

The rearrangement links TRBV29-1 to TRBJ1-1, with D possibly matching TRBD1 (5 bases). Germline V gene sequence: CDR1 SQVTM, CDR2 ANQGSEA. Trimming removed 8 bases from V and 6 bases from J, with 16 bases in between. The CDR3 spans 12 residues. The DNA of the CDR3 is TGCAGCTTGAGCCCCTTCAGGGCTGAAGCTTTCTTT. This gives the protein CSLSPFRAEAFF.

V and J are TRBV5-6 and TRBJ2-1; D is uncertain. This CDR3 has 11 residues. Trimming took off 0 bases at V and 10 bases at J, with 5 bases between the two ends. The germline V gene has CDR1 SGHDT and CDR2 YYEEEE. CDR3 coding DNA: TGTGCCAGCAGCTTGGCCACAGAGCAGTTCTTC. This codes for CASSLATEQFF.

On this clone itself: Other DNA sequences from this sample encode an identical CDR3 as well. The V and J genes are TRBV3-1 (or the pseudogene TRBV3-2) and TRBJ2-1, with a tentative D call TRBD2 (6 bases). This CDR3 comprises 13 residues. V was cut by 3 bases and J by 4 bases, with 7 bases left in between. Per the germline V gene, CDR1 is LGHDT and CDR2 is YNNKEL (reference sequence). In DNA, the CDR3 is TGTGCCAGCAGCCAGGAGGGTTACAATGAGCAGTTCTTC. This encodes CASSQEGYNEQFF.

The chain employs TRBV19 and TRBJ2-3; D possibly corresponds to TRBD2 (6 bases). Trimming pared 3 bases from V and 3 bases from J, leaving 13 bases between. Germline V gene sequence: CDR1 LNHDA, CDR2 SQIVND (reference sequence). CDR3 length: 15 residues. The CDR3 sequence: CASSIRGTLTDTQYF. The CDR3 coding sequence is TGTGCCAGTAGTATCCGGGGGACGCTAACAGATACGCAGTATTTT.

V usage is TRBV7-9 and J usage is TRBJ2-3; possible D gene TRBD2, 5 bases. The length of the CDR3 is 14 residues. Germline loops: CDR1 SEHNR, CDR2 FQNEAQ (reference sequence). V lost 3 bases and J lost 2, with 9 bases in between. This chain's CDR3 is CASSLRLATDTQYF. The CDR3 DNA follows: TGTGCCAGCAGCTTGCGTCTAGCCACAGATACGCAGTATTTT.

This chain joins TRBV4-1 and TRBJ1-4; TRBD1 aligns across 7 bases. V trimming: 4 bases; J trimming: 0 bases; junction bases outside the gene matches: 8. CDR3 length: 17 amino acids. Germline V gene lookup returns CDR1 MGHRA and CDR2 YSYEKL. The CDR3 DNA sequence: TGCGCCAGCAGCCCCTCGGGCCAGGGGGCAACTAATGAAAAACTGTTTTTT. Its protein product is CASSPSGQGATNEKLFF.

This clone has only one observation. This chain uses TRBV5-1 with TRBJ2-7; D gene uncertain. Trimming took off 1 base at V and 4 bases at J, with 18 bases between the two ends. Per the germline V gene, CDR1 is SGHRS and CDR2 is YFSETQ. The CDR3 consists of 16 residues. CDR3 loop: CASSLSDGSLGYEQYF. CDR3 nucleotide sequence: TGCGCCAGCAGCTTGTCGGACGGTAGCTTGGGGTACGAGCAGTACTTC.

The chain joins TRBV27 to TRBJ2-1; D unclear. There are 14 residues in the CDR3. The germline V and J ends were trimmed by 6 bases and 6 bases, with 15 bases remaining between them. Germline CDR1 reads MNHEY; CDR2 reads SMNVEV (reference sequence). As DNA, the CDR3 is TGTGCCAGCAGCCAGGTGTTAGCCCTCAATGAGCAGTTCTTC. It yields the protein CASSQVLALNEQFF.

Concerning this clone itself: A read error may explain this, as a much larger clone is one base away. Other DNA sequences in the same sample also yield this CDR3. The chain has TRBV18 and TRBJ1-6; 10 bases match TRBD1. J was trimmed by 8 bases and V by 4 bases; bases with no gene match: 2. Germline values: CDR1 KGHSH, CDR2 LQKENI. CDR3 size: 14 residues. In DNA form, the CDR3 reads TGTGCCAGCTCACGGACAGGGGGGGATTCACCCCTCCACTTT. Its translation: CASSRTGGDSPLHF.